The sequence of this T cell receptor beta chain was determined in a study of blood T cell repertoires in COVID-19 (dated by TCRdb to 2020 to 2022). Background for the entire study: The collaborator samples originated in the United States, Italy and Spain and spanned the acute and convalescent phases of COVID-19. A de-identified subject ID, COVID-19 status, age in years and sex were almost always included in the sample metadata. The prospective study material was composed of cDNA or gDNA derived from T cells, B-cell-depleted T cells, or PBMCs. Samples were obtained from the ongoing ImmuneRACE study (first 160 participants) and from 1,254 subjects provided by 6 global collaborators. HLA class I and class II types, where available, came from metadata supplied by the sample provider rather than from assay-based typing. The dataset comprised deeply sampled blood TCRbeta repertoires from subjects exposed to, actively infected with, or recovered from COVID-19. The repertoires were released in a freely available public database intended as a resource for research on the immune response to SARS-CoV-2. The research as a whole found: The quantity of clinical and demographic metadata differed by source and by participant and was supplied without curation.

Enrolling through a virtual design, the prospective study's participants ranged in age from roughly 18 to 95 years and lived across more than 20 United States geographic areas. To assign participants to cohorts, the prospective study relied on clinical history that participants themselves reported in a screening survey and a study questionnaire. In the prospective study, mobile phlebotomists collected whole blood, serum and a nasopharyngeal or oropharyngeal swab from each participant. Additional blood draws and questionnaires over an approximately two-month period could optionally be provided by prospective study participants. Before DNA extraction, blood samples from the prospective study were shipped at room temperature or frozen. The immunoSEQ Assay, a bias-controlled multiplex PCR, was used to amplify TCRbeta CDR3 regions from genomic DNA. Under the source paper's analysis protocol: Nucleated cell counts per sample were estimated from amplification of reference gene primers within the assay. To quantify the absolute abundance of each unique TCRbeta CDR3 rearrangement, sequence reads were collapsed and filtered. For each sample, productive Simpson clonality was calculated by taking the square root of Simpson's diversity index across productive rearrangements. TCRdb's version of the immuneACCESS table is confined to in-frame rearrangements and falls short of the full clone set. An unresolved V gene accounts for under half of the shortfall where checked; the remainder is of unknown origin. That table furnishes V, J and clone size, whereas the DNA furnished D and trimming. The sample table contains approximately 260,000 clones; only one count was recorded for 88% of them. 0.95% to 1.5% of the sample goes to the ten largest clones.

CDR1 and CDR2 were assigned from the germline V gene as SGHVS and FQNEAQ. After removal of 4 bases from V and 1 base from J, the junction retains 1 base not matched to a gene. The CDR3 holds 14 amino acids from the cysteine to the phenylalanine. Of all the DNA, just the CDR3 is kept, 42 bases in frame from base 1. Note on this clone: Its target antigen remains unknown. No base qualities exist here, and no much larger clone lies one base off it.

The sequence derives from a woman aged 40 to 49 with acute COVID-19. The chain employs TRBV7-8 and TRBJ1-1, and TRBD1 matches 9 of the central bases. The sample taken for sequencing was PBMCs or T cells enriched from blood (not recorded which). The CDR3 protein is CASSWGQGNTEAFF. The sequenced DNA: TGTGCCAGCAGCTGGGGACAGGGGAACACTGAAGCTTTCTTT.